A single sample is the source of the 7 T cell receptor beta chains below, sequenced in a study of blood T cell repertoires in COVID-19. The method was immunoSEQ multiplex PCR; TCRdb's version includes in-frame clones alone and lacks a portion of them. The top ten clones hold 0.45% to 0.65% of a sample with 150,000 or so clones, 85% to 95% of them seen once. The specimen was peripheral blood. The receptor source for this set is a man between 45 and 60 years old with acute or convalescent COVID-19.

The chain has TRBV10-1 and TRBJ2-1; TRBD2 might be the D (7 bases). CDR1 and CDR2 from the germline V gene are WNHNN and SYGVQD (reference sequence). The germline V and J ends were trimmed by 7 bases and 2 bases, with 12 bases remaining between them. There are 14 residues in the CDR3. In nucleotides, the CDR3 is TGCGCCAGCAAAGAGGGGGGGCCCTACAATGAGCAGTTCTTC. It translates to CASKEGGPYNEQFF.

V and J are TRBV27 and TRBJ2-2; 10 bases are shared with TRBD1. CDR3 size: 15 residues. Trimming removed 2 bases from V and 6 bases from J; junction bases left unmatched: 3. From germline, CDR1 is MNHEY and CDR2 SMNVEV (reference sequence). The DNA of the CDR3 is TGTGCCAGCAGTTTAGCAGGACAGGGGGCCGGGGAGCTGTTTTTT. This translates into CASSLAGQGAGELFF.

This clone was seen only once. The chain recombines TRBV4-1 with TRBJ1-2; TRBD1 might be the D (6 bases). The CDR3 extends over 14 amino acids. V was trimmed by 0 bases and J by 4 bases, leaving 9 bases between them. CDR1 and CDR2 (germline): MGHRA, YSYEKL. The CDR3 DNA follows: TGCGCCAGCAGCCAAGATGTAGGGGGCTATGGCTACACCTTC. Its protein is CASSQDVGGYGYTF.

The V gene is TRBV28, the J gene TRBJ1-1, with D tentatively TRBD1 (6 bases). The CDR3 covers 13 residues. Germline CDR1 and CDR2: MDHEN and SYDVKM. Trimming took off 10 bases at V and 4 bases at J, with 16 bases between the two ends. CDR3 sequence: CAILPAGATEAFF. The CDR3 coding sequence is TGTGCCATCCTACCCGCAGGGGCCACTGAAGCTTTCTTT.

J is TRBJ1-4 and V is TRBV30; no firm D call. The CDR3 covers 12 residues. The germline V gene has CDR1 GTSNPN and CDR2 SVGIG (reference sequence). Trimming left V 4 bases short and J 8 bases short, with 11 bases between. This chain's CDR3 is CAWTYSGEKLFF. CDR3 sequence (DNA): TGTGCCTGGACCTACAGCGGAGAAAAACTGTTTTTT. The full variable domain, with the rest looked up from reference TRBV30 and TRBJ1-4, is SQTIHQWPATLVQPVGSPLSLECTVEGTSNPNLYWYRQAAGRGLQLLFYSVGIGQISSEVPQNLSASRPQDRQFILSSKKLLLSDSGFYLCAWTYSGEKLFFGSGTQLSVL.

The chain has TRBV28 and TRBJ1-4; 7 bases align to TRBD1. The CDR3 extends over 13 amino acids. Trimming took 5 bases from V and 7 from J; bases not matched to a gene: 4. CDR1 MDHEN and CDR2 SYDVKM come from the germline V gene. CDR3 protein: CASSPNRGEKLFF. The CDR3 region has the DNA TGTGCCAGCAGTCCGAACAGGGGTGAAAAACTGTTTTTT.

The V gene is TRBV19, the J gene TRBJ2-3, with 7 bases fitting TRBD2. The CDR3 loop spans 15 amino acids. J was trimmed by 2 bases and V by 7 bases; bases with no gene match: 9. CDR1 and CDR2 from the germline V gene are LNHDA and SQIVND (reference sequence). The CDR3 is CASTSLGGTTDTQYF. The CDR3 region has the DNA TGTGCCAGTACTAGCCTGGGGGGGACCACAGATACGCAGTATTTT.